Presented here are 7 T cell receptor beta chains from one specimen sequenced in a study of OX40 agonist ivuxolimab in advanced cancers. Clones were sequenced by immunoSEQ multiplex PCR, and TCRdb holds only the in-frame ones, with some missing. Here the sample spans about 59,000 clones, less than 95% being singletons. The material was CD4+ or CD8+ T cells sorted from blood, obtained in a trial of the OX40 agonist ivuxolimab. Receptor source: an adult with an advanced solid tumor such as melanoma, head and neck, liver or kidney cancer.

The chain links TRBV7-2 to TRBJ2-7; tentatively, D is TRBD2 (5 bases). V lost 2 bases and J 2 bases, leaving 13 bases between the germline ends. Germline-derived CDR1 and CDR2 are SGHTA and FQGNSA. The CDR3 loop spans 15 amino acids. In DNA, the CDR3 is TGTGCCAGCAGCTTATTTTCAGCGGAGACCTACGAGCAGTACTTC. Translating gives CASSLFSAETYEQYF.

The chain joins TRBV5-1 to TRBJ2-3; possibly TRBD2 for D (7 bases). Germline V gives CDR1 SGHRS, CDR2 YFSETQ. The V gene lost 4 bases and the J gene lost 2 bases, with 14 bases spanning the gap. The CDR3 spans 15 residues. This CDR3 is CASSGEGDYTDTQYF. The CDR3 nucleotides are TGCGCCAGCAGCGGAGAGGGGGACTACACAGATACGCAGTATTTT.

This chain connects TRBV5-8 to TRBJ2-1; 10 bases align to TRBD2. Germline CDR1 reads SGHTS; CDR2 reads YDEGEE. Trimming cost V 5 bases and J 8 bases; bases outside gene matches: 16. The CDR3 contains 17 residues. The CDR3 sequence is CASSPGTSAPRVDEQFF. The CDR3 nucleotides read TGTGCCAGCAGTCCCGGGACTAGCGCACCTAGGGTGGATGAGCAGTTCTTC.

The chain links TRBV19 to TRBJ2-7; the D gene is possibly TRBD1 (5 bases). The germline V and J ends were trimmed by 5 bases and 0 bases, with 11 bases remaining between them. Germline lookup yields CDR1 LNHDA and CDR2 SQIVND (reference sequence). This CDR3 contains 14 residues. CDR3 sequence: CASSLSRDSYEQYF. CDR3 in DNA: TGTGCCAGTAGTCTTAGCAGGGACTCCTACGAGCAGTACTTC.

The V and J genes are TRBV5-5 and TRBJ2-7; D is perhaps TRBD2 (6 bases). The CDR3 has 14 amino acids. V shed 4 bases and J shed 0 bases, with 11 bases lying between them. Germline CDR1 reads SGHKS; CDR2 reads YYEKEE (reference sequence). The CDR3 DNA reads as TGTGCCAGCAGCATAGCGGACATCTCCTACGAGCAGTACTTC. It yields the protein CASSIADISYEQYF.

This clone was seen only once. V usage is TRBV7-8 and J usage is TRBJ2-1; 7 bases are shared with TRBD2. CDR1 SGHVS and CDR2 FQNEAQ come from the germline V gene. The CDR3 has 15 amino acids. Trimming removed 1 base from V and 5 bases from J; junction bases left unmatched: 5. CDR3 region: CASSLGGGRDNEQFF. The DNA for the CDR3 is TGTGCCAGCAGCTTAGGGGGCGGGAGAGACAATGAGCAGTTCTTC.

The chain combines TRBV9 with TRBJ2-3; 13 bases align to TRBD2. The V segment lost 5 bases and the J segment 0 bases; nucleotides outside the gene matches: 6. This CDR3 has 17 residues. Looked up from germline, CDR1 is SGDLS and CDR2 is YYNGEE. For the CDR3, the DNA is TGTGCCAGCAGTCCAAGACTAGCGGGAGGTAGCACAGATACGCAGTATTTT. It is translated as CASSPRLAGGSTDTQYF.